Listed below are T cell receptor beta chains from one sample, sequenced in a study of blood T cell repertoires in COVID-19. Measured with immunoSEQ multiplex PCR; TCRdb has only the in-frame clones, and not every one. The sample holds around 300,000 clones, 70% to 90% seen once. Sequencing used peripheral blood. The source of these receptors is a woman between 45 and 60 years old with active or convalescent COVID-19. Each CDR3 is given with its conserved first and last residue. A D gene is named only where the DNA matches it firmly. Expanded clones get a size class; other rows say once, few or many, or leave the size out.

clone_size | j_call | v_call | d_call | cdr3_nt | cdr3_aa
- | TRBJ2-3 | TRBV10-3 | TRBD2 | TGTGCCATCAGTGGACTAGCGGGATTTTCGGATACGCAGTATTTT | CAISGLAGFSDTQYF
few | TRBJ1-2 | TRBV5-4 | TRBD1 | TGTGCCAGCAGCTCGTCAGGGGGCATTTACTATGGCTACACCTTC | CASSSSGGIYYGYTF
- | TRBJ1-2 | TRBV5-4 | - | TGTGCCAGCAGCCAATGGACTGGAGGACACTATGGCTACACCTTC | CASSQWTGGHYGYTF
- | TRBJ2-5 | TRBV5-1 | TRBD1 | TGCGCCAGCAACCCCGGACAGGGGACCACCCAGTACTTC | CASNPGQGTTQYF
- | TRBJ2-5 | TRBV16 | - | TGTGCCAGCAGCCAATCAAGACAGGCCATGGAGACCCAGTACTTC | CASSQSRQAMETQYF
- | TRBJ2-1 | TRBV29-1 | TRBD2 | TGCAGCGTTGAAGAACTAGCGGGAATAAATGAGCAGTTCTTC | CSVEELAGINEQFF
once | TRBJ1-4 | TRBV30 | TRBD1 | TGTGCCTGGAGGCCGGGACAGGGGTATGAAAAACTGTTTTTT | CAWRPGQGYEKLFF
- | TRBJ1-1 | TRBV18 | - | TGTGCCAGCTCACCAGGGGCCGCTTTAATGAACACTGAAGCTTTCTTT | CASSPGAALMNTEAFF
- | TRBJ1-1 | TRBV5-4 | - | TGTGCCAGCAGCTTGGATGGGGCAGGGGAAGCTTTCTTT | CASSLDGAGEAFF
few | TRBJ2-1 | TRBV29-1 | TRBD2 | TGCAGCGGCGGACTAGGTTACAATGAGCAGTTCTTC | CSGGLGYNEQFF
many | TRBJ2-7 | TRBV3-1/TRBV3-2 | TRBD1 | TGTGCCAGCAGCCAAGGCCCCGGGGACAGGGGGACCGAGCAGTACTTC | CASSQGPGDRGTEQYF
once | TRBJ2-7 | TRBV7-9 | TRBD2 | TGTGCCAGCAGCTTAGGCCCCGGGACTAGTTCTTACGAGCAGTACTTC | CASSLGPGTSSYEQYF
- | TRBJ2-7 | TRBV19 | TRBD2 | TGTGCCAGTAGCAGAAAGACGAGCGGGGTTGCCTACGAGCAGTACTTC | CASSRKTSGVAYEQYF
- | TRBJ1-5 | TRBV19 | - | TGTGCCAGTAGCAACCTTCCAGGGGAGCCCCAGCATTTT | CASSNLPGEPQHF
- | TRBJ2-2 | TRBV5-4 | - | TGTGCCAGCAGCTTGGGAGTCGTGTCCGGGGAGCTGTTTTTT | CASSLGVVSGELFF
- | TRBJ1-2 | TRBV5-1 | - | TGCGCCAGCAGCGAGGACAGTGGTTATGGCTACACCTTC | CASSEDSGYGYTF
- | TRBJ2-5 | TRBV12-3/TRBV12-4 | - | TGTGCCAGCAGTAGTAGCGTTAAAGGGACCCAGTACTTC | CASSSSVKGTQYF
- | TRBJ2-7 | TRBV10-3 | TRBD2 | TGTGCCACCTATCCTAGCGGGGGTGCCGAGCAGTACTTC | CATYPSGGAEQYF
- | TRBJ1-4 | TRBV28 | - | TGTGCCAGCAGTCTAGATCAGGGCCCCCTCAATGAAAAACTGTTTTTT | CASSLDQGPLNEKLFF
- | TRBJ2-3 | TRBV2 | TRBD2 | TGTGCCACCAAGTTCGCCGGGACTAGCGGGCCCCAGTATTTT | CATKFAGTSGPQYF
- | TRBJ2-7 | TRBV15 | TRBD1 | TGTGCCACCAGCAGAGATCGACAGGGTATCGGCGAGCAGTACTTC | CATSRDRQGIGEQYF
- | TRBJ2-3 | TRBV3-1/TRBV3-2 | TRBD2 | TGTGCCAGCAGCCAATATTCGACTAGCGGGAGGGCCGAAGATACGCAGTATTTT | CASSQYSTSGRAEDTQYF
few | TRBJ2-5 | TRBV6-6 | TRBD2 | TGTGCCAGCAGTTCTCTAGCGGGAGGGTGGGAGACCCAGTACTTC | CASSSLAGGWETQYF
- | TRBJ1-1 | TRBV19 | - | TGTGCCAGTAGTATAGCAGTTCAGAACACTGAAGCTTTCTTT | CASSIAVQNTEAFF
- | TRBJ1-6 | TRBV11-2 | - | TGTGCCTCCAGGGGCCTCGACCCTTCACCCCTCCACTTT | CASRGLDPSPLHF
- | TRBJ1-2 | TRBV18 | TRBD1 | TGTGCCAGCTCGCCCGAGACAGGGTGGGGGATTGGCTATGGCTACACCTTC | CASSPETGWGIGYGYTF
- | TRBJ2-7 | TRBV2 | TRBD2 | TGTGCCAGCATGCCCGGGACTAGCGGGAGCCACAGCCGTGAGCAGTACTTC | CASMPGTSGSHSREQYF
- | TRBJ2-2 | TRBV29-1 | - | TGCAGCGTTGGACGGGACACCGGGGAGCTGTTTTTT | CSVGRDTGELFF
- | TRBJ2-7 | TRBV12-3/TRBV12-4 | TRBD1 | TGTGCCAGCAGTTGGACAGGGGGCTACGAGCAGTACTTC | CASSWTGGYEQYF
- | TRBJ2-7 | TRBV2 | - | TGTGCCAGCAGTGAGCAGGCAGGGGTCTACGAGCAGTACTTC | CASSEQAGVYEQYF
- | TRBJ2-7 | TRBV11-2 | TRBD2 | TGTGCCAGCAGCTCACGACTAGCGGAAAGCTACGAGCAGTACTTC | CASSSRLAESYEQYF
- | TRBJ2-5 | TRBV21-1 | - | TGTGCCAGCAGCAATACAAACGACAGTCAAGAGACCCAGTACTTC | CASSNTNDSQETQYF
- | TRBJ1-1 | TRBV29-1 | TRBD1 | TGCAGCGTTGTGGGGGGACAGGGGAGTTTGGGGAACACTGAAGCTTTCTTT | CSVVGGQGSLGNTEAFF
once | TRBJ2-1 | TRBV11-2 | - | TGTGCCAGCAGCCACTATTCGGGACACCTGACCTACAATGAGCAGTTCTTC | CASSHYSGHLTYNEQFF
- | TRBJ2-3 | TRBV5-1 | TRBD2 | TGCGCCAGCAGCTTATACGGGACTAGCGGAACTAGCACAGATACGCAGTATTTT | CASSLYGTSGTSTDTQYF
- | TRBJ1-2 | TRBV11-2 | - | TGTGCCAGCAGCTTAAGCTTGCGGGGAGGAGACTATGGCTACACCTTC | CASSLSLRGGDYGYTF
- | TRBJ2-1 | TRBV10-1 | TRBD2 | TGCGCCAGCAGTGAGAGGGCTAGCGGGTGGAATGAGCAGTTCTTC | CASSERASGWNEQFF
once | TRBJ2-1 | TRBV11-2 | TRBD2 | TGTGCCAGCAGCTCTGGACTAGCGGGAGCTGAGCAGTTCTTC | CASSSGLAGAEQFF
- | TRBJ1-5 | TRBV2 | TRBD1 | TGTGCCAGCACTTTGGACAGGAGAAGCAATCAGCCCCAGCATTTT | CASTLDRRSNQPQHF
- | TRBJ1-5 | TRBV14 | TRBD1 | TGTGCCAGCAGCCACAGGGTCTTCAGGGGGCTGGGAAGCAATCAGCCCCAGCATTTT | CASSHRVFRGLGSNQPQHF
- | TRBJ1-3 | TRBV28 | - | TGTGCCACCGAAGGGGGATCAGAAAACGGAAACACCATATATTTT | CATEGGSENGNTIYF
- | TRBJ1-6 | TRBV28 | TRBD1 | TGTGCCAGCAGTTTACCTAGACAGGGTGGGGGTTCACCCCTCCACTTT | CASSLPRQGGGSPLHF
- | TRBJ1-1 | TRBV27 | - | TGTGCCAGCAGTTTGGGGGGGGCCACTGAAGCTTTCTTT | CASSLGGATEAFF
once | TRBJ2-3 | TRBV11-1 | TRBD1 | TGTGCCAGCAGCCCCTCCGGGACAGTGTCGACAGATACGCAGTATTTT | CASSPSGTVSTDTQYF
- | TRBJ2-3 | TRBV29-1 | - | TGCAGCGTCTACGACTTGGCGTGGCAGTATTTT | CSVYDLAWQYF
- | TRBJ1-5 | TRBV28 | - | TGTGCCAGCAGGATGCCGGCGGCCGCAGAGTCGCGCTCATTT | CASRMPAAAESRSF
- | TRBJ1-1 | TRBV28 | - | TGTGCCAGCAGTTCCCCCCAGGGCACTGAAGCTTTCTTT | CASSSPQGTEAFF
- | TRBJ1-6 | TRBV9 | TRBD1 | TGTGCCAGCAGCGCCGGACAGGGGTATCCGTCACCCCTCCACTTT | CASSAGQGYPSPLHF
- | TRBJ1-5 | TRBV5-1 | TRBD1 | TGCGCCAGCAGTTACAGGGGGGGACAGCCCCAGCATTTT | CASSYRGGQPQHF
- | TRBJ2-1 | TRBV15 | TRBD2 | TGTGCCACCAGCAGGGGGAGCGGGCTAGCGGGATTCAATGAGCAGTTCTTC | CATSRGSGLAGFNEQFF
- | TRBJ1-3 | TRBV28 | - | TGTGCCAGCAGTCCAAGGGGGGGAGGGTGGAACACCATATATTTT | CASSPRGGGWNTIYF
- | TRBJ2-7 | TRBV7-6 | TRBD2 | TGTGCCAGCAGCTTAACTAGCGGGAGGACTGGCGAGCAGTACTTC | CASSLTSGRTGEQYF
- | TRBJ2-2 | TRBV6-5 | TRBD2 | TGTGCCAGTAGTTCGCGGGAGGGTTTAACCGGGGAGCTGTTTTTT | CASSSREGLTGELFF
- | TRBJ2-3 | TRBV4-1 | - | TGCGCCAGCAGCCCCGTCGAAACTAGCACAGATACGCAGTATTTT | CASSPVETSTDTQYF
- | TRBJ2-3 | TRBV25-1 | TRBD2 | TGTGCCAGCAGTGCAGAAATGGGACTAGCGGGAACCACAGATACGCAGTATTTT | CASSAEMGLAGTTDTQYF
- | TRBJ2-7 | TRBV7-6 | TRBD2 | TGTGCCAGCAGCTTAGCCCCAGGGCTAGCGGGAACATCCTCCTACGAGCAGTACTTC | CASSLAPGLAGTSSYEQYF